The 15 T cell receptor beta chains in this list originate from one sample, sequenced in a study of blood T cell repertoires in COVID-19. Clones were read by immunoSEQ multiplex PCR, and TCRdb kept only the in-frame ones, dropping some. The sample holds some 240,000 clones, around 90% seen once. Sequenced input: peripheral blood. The receptors were gathered from a man between 60 and 75 years old who had recovered from COVID-19.

The chain has TRBV7-9 and TRBJ1-3; D call uncertain. Germline CDR1 and CDR2: SEHNR and FQNEAQ (reference sequence). This CDR3 has 17 amino acids. V was shortened by 5 bases and J by 0 bases, with 17 bases between the two germline ends. The chain's CDR3 is CASSQRATTSSGNTIYF. DNA of the CDR3: TGTGCCAGCAGCCAGAGGGCAACTACGTCCTCTGGAAACACCATATATTTT.

The chain employs TRBV7-9 and TRBJ2-3; tentative D call: TRBD2 (6 bases). Between the trimmed V and J ends, which lost 5 bases and 2 bases, there was a span of 14 bases. The CDR3 has 15 residues. Germline V gene sequence: CDR1 SEHNR, CDR2 FQNEAQ (reference sequence). CDR3 sequence reads: CASSRQEGPTDTQYF. Written as DNA, the CDR3 is TGTGCCAGCAGCCGCCAGGAGGGTCCCACAGATACGCAGTATTTT.

A remark on this clone: The same CDR3 can be traced to other DNA sequences in this sample. The chain couples TRBV6-5 to TRBJ1-6; TRBD1 matches 8 bases. The germline V gene encodes CDR1 MNHEY and CDR2 SVGAGI. The CDR3 has 13 residues. The ends lost 6 bases at V and 7 bases at J; junction bases unmatched: 2. This CDR3 reads CASRQGGNSPLHF. DNA of the CDR3: TGTGCCAGCAGACAGGGGGGAAATTCACCCCTCCACTTT.

This chain links TRBV27 with TRBJ2-7, with TRBD1 matching 10 bases. The CDR3 is made up of 15 amino acids. The junction had 5 bases not matched to a gene; V was cut back by 4 bases and J by 2 bases. CDR1 MNHEY and CDR2 SMNVEV come from the germline V gene (reference sequence). The CDR3 loop is CASSSIDRGPYEQYF. The CDR3 region has the DNA TGTGCCAGCAGTTCCATAGACAGGGGGCCCTACGAGCAGTACTTC.

The chain is built from TRBV5-1 and TRBJ1-1; no definite D call. V was clipped by 0 bases and J by 1 base, with 7 bases between them. This CDR3 is 14 amino acids long. Germline assignment: CDR1 SGHRS and CDR2 YFSETQ. This CDR3 is CASSLGSGNTEAFF. In nucleotides, the CDR3 is TGCGCCAGCAGCTTGGGTAGTGGGAACACTGAAGCTTTCTTT.

This sequence joins TRBV3-1 (or the pseudogene TRBV3-2) and TRBJ2-1; 9 bases match TRBD2. Germline CDR1 is LGHDT and CDR2 is YNNKEL (reference sequence). Trimming cost V 4 bases and J 15 bases; bases outside gene matches: 16. The CDR3 covers 15 residues. The CDR3 region is CASSPLAGGQSQAFF. CDR3 DNA sequence: TGTGCCAGCAGCCCGCTGGCGGGGGGGCAATCCCAAGCGTTCTTC.

The chain is built from TRBV19 and TRBJ2-1; D gene ambiguous. The V end was cut by 6 bases, the J end by 5 bases, with 8 bases between. CDR1 is LNHDA and CDR2 is SQIVND in the germline V gene (reference sequence). CDR3 length: 12 residues. This chain's CDR3 is CASRNRNNEQFF. The CDR3 DNA sequence: TGTGCCAGTAGGAACAGAAACAATGAGCAGTTCTTC.

The chain recombines TRBV4-2 with TRBJ2-3, with TRBD2 matching over 9 bases. This CDR3 is 16 amino acids long. CDR1 is LGHNA and CDR2 is YNFKEQ in the germline V gene. Trimming at V came to 2 bases and at J to 2 bases, leaving 5 bases not matched to a gene. CDR3 sequence reads: CASSQLAGDPTDTQYF. For the CDR3, the DNA is TGTGCCAGCAGCCAATTAGCGGGGGACCCCACAGATACGCAGTATTTT.

The gene calls are TRBV6-5 and TRBJ2-7; D might be TRBD1 (6 bases). The germline gives CDR1 MNHEY, CDR2 SVGAGI. The germline V and J ends were trimmed by 4 bases and 0 bases, with 13 bases remaining between them. This CDR3 is 15 amino acids long. CDR3 residues: CASSSTGYPSYEQYF. In nucleotides, the CDR3 is TGTGCCAGCAGTTCTACAGGGTACCCCTCCTACGAGCAGTACTTC.

This chain connects TRBV6-1 to TRBJ1-2; D unresolved. The germline V gene has CDR1 MNHNS and CDR2 SASEGT. The germline V and J ends were trimmed by 7 bases and 4 bases, with 19 bases remaining between them. This CDR3 region has 15 residues. The CDR3 DNA follows: TGTGCCAGCATGTTATTACCGGGAAGTGTCTATGGCTACACCTTC. Its translation: CASMLLPGSVYGYTF.

The chain recombines TRBV18 with TRBJ2-1; D uncertain. The germline V gene encodes CDR1 KGHSH and CDR2 LQKENI. V lost 4 bases and J 7 bases, leaving 11 bases between the germline ends. This CDR3 comprises 13 residues. CDR3 protein: CASSLTDTNEQFF. Written as DNA, the CDR3 is TGTGCCAGCTCACTAACTGACACTAATGAGCAGTTCTTC.

The chain employs TRBV25-1 and TRBJ1-6; D not resolved. The ends were cut back, 5 bases at V and 4 bases at J, with 9 bases in the middle. CDR1 MGHDK and CDR2 SYGVNS come from the germline V gene. The CDR3 is 14 residues long. CDR3 bases: TGTGCCAGCAGTCTAACAGCATATAATTCACCCCTCCACTTT. Translated, it gives CASSLTAYNSPLHF.

The gene calls are TRBV2 and TRBJ1-4; 7 nucleotides match TRBD1. V was clipped by 8 bases and J by 10 bases; unmatched bases: 10. This CDR3 region has 13 residues. Looked up from germline, CDR1 is SNHLY and CDR2 is FYNNEI. CDR3 amino acids: CASLRDSAGKLFF. The CDR3 coding sequence is TGTGCCAGCCTGAGGGACAGTGCGGGAAAACTGTTTTTT.

This sequence joins TRBV24-1 and TRBJ2-1; 8 bases line up with TRBD1. Germline trimming cut 3 bases from V and 7 bases from J; bases unmatched to any gene: 7. Germline V gene data show CDR1 as KGHDR and CDR2 as SFDVKD. There are 15 residues in the CDR3. The CDR3 sequence is CATSDIRTGKNEQFF. CDR3 sequence (DNA): TGTGCCACCAGTGATATTAGGACAGGGAAGAATGAGCAGTTCTTC.

The gene calls are TRBV7-9 and TRBJ1-1, with D possibly TRBD1 on 6 matching bases. The ends were cut back, 7 bases at V and 1 base at J, with 13 bases in the middle. Germline-derived CDR1 and CDR2 are SEHNR and FQNEAQ (reference sequence). The CDR3 is made up of 14 amino acids. The CDR3 region has the DNA TGTGCCAGCACCAAAGTACAGGGGAACACTGAAGCTTTCTTT. Protein product: CASTKVQGNTEAFF.